This record covers a single TCR beta chain. Its target is not known. The data were obtained in a study of T cell repertoires in cytomegalovirus infection. Whole-study results and caveats: Based on cumulative public TCR beta family frequency, carriers of CMV plus the relevant HLA were identified.

Germline CDR1 reads SGHNT; CDR2 reads YENEEA. CDR3 size: 15 residues. V shed 6 bases, J shed 8 bases, and the junction held 13 bases outside the gene matches. TCRdb ran MiXCR on the reads and lists one entry per CDR3 protein. The sample has 750,000 to 950,000 distinct CDR3 sequences, almost 30% seen once. This TCR derives from a human donor in good health (CMV status not recorded). Some clones in this sample may be carry-over from other donors' samples. The input for sequencing was cultured CD8+ T cells from PBMCs, taken from culture after CMV antigen stimulation. The chain joins TRBV11-3 to TRBJ2-1, with 7 positions matching TRBD2. CDR3 DNA: TGTGCCAGCAGTTCTAAGAGCGGGATTGCCGATGAGCAGTTCTTC. This encodes CASSSKSGIADEQFF.